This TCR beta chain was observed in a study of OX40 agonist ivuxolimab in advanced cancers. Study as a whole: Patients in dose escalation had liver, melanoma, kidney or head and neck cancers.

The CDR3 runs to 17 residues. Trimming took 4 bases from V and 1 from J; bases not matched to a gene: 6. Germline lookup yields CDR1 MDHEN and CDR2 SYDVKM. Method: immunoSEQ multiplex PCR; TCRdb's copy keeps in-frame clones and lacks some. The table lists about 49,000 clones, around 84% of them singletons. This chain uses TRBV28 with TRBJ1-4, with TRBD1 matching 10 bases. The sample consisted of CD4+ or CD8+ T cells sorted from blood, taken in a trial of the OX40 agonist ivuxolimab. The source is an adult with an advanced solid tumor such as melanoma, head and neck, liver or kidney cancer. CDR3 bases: TGTGCCAGCAGTTCGGGACAGGGGATAAGAACTAATGAAAAACTGTTTTTT. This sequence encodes CASSSGQGIRTNEKLFF.